This T cell receptor beta chain was recovered during a study of cytomegalovirus exposure and HLA in healthy donors. PCR used 60 Vbeta primers and 13 Jbeta primers. Using immunoSEQ multiplex PCR, the repertoire was profiled, and TCRdb retains in-frame clones only, with some absent. The data show tens of thousands of clones, approximately 81% seen once. Study-wide findings and caveats: CMV antigen specificity of a few CMV-associated chains was confirmed in vitro. In a later analysis, V- and J-gene trimming of beta chains associated with a DCLRE1C missense variant, replicated independently. Fewer N-insertions than the roughly 600-donor mean were reportedly shown by an Asian-associated ancestry cluster in a later analysis.

Each of the donors was a healthy bone marrow donor. A word on this clone: The target antigen is unknown.

This TCR was recovered from a woman in her 30s in good health and CMV-seropositive. Material for sequencing was PBMCs.

The CDR3 here is CASTQGGEGRWPQHF. CDR3 coding DNA: TGTGCCAGCACCCAAGGGGGGGAAGGTCGGTGGCCCCAGCATTTT. This chain uses TRBV28 with TRBJ1-5; maybe TRBD1 (6 bases). The CDR3 totals 15 residues. Germline V CDR1 and CDR2: MDHEN, SYDVKM. V was trimmed by 7 bases and J by 9 bases, leaving 22 bases between them.